The subject of this entry is one TCR beta chain. Its antigen is undetermined. TCRdb keeps only in-frame clones here, not all; method: immunoSEQ multiplex PCR. The sample holds about 58,000 clones; approximately 82% are singletons and the top ten take roughly a sixth. This sample stems from a study of identifying expanded T cells in peripheral blood. The study, taken as a whole, reports: Over two and four weeks, about 15 and 19 clones changed, versus roughly 1.1 between replicates. Clone count variance between roughly 2-week samples rose with total template count.

This CDR3 has 17 amino acids. Germline CDR1 and CDR2: SGHRS and YFSETQ. V lost 5 bases, J lost 3 bases, and 8 bases stayed unmatched. No infections or other immune events were documented during collection. The chain uses TRBV5-1 and TRBJ2-1, with 13 bases identical to TRBD2. Specimen: blood. This clonotype originated in a person aged 18 to 70 in good health. The CDR3 sequence is CASRQTSGRLDYNEQFF. For the CDR3, the DNA is TGCGCCAGCAGACAGACTAGCGGGAGGCTAGACTACAATGAGCAGTTCTTC.